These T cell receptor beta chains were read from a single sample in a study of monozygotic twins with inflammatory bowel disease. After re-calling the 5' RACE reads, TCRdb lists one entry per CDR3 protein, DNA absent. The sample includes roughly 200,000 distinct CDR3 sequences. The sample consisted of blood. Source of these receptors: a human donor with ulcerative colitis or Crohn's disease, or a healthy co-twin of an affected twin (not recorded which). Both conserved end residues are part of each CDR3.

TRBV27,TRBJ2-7,CASSFRTGLTYEQYF
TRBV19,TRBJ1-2,CASTLAQGNRYGYTF
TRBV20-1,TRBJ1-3,CSAMARSSGNTIYF
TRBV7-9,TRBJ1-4,CASSLWGTGDSQKLFF
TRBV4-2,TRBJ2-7,CASSQDWGQESGTYEQYF
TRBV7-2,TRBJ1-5,CASSGEFNQPQHF
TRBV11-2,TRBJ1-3,CASSVRVGRGAGNTIYF
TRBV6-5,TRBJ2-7,CASSYGSGGLYEQYF
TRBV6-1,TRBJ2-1,CASKVEIGAYNEQFF
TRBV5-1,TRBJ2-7,CASSLPGTGTYEQYF
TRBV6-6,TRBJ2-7,CASSAGRIYEQYF
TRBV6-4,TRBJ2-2,CASRIGQNTGELFF
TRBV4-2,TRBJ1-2,CASSQDLQGSSYGYTF
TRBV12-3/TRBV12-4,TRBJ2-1,CASSLGYNEQFF
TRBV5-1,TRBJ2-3,CASSQGHLMSDTQYF
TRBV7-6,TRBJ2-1,CASSLTSGSLEQFF
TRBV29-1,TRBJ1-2,CSVGEVYGYTF
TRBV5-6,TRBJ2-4,CASSLRDLKNIQYF
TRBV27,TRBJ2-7,CASSRLASSYEQYF
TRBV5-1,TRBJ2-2,CASSNRGSGELFF
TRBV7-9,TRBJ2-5,CASSLRTLRETQYF
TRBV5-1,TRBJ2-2,CASNPSGSENTGELFF
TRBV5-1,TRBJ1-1,CASSLAGTGPEAFF
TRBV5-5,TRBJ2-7,CASSLNWDRVYEQYF
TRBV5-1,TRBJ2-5,CASSLVAGRETQYF
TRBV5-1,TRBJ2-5,CASSLALGKETQYF
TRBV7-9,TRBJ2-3,CASSFPATGVTDTQYF
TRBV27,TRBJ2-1,CASSSGLWPGQFF
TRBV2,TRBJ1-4,CASSDLLRGEKLFF
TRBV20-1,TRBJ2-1,CSARDLSSNEQFF
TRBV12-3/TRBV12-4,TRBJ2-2,CASSLRGGTTAGELFF
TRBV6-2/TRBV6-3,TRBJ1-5,CASSYRSTSDNQPQHF
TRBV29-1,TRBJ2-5,CSVLGQGQETQYF
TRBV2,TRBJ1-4,CASSGHSRQEKLFF
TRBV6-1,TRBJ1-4,CASSAPDRGLEKLFF
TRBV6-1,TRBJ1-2,CASSELKGDYTF
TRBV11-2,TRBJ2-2,CASSLDRGTSGIHSGELFF
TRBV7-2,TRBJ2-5,CASSLTAGGRETQYF
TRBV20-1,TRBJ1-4,CSALPGTGGEKLFF
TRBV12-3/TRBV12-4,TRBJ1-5,CASGTGDNQPQHF
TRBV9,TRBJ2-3,CASSVISSTDTQYF
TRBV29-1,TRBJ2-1,CSVELTDGSYNEQFF
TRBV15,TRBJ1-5,CATSRDRVSLDTQPQHF
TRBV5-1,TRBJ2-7,CASSLGQGNEQYF
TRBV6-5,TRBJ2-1,CASSYYSGGADNEQFF
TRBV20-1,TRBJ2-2,CSARRGPGTGELFF
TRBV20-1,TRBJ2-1,CSARGQGRLNEQFF
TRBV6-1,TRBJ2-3,CASTDPGDRTDTQYF
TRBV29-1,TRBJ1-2,CSVRSGEANYGYTF
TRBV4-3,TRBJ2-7,CASSQDGGRGYEQYF
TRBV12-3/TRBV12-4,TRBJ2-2,CASSFRGDTGELFF
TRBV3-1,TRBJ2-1,CASSHHADRAIDNEQFF